The present T cell receptor beta chain was sequenced within a study of T cells in Graves' hyperthyroidism and ophthalmopathy. The TCR beta CDR3 regions underwent amplification using RNA transcripts as the source. First-round RT-PCR with HTBI primers amplified the TCR CDR3 region. In TCRdb, the multiplex PCR reads were re-called with MiXCR into one record per CDR3 protein. The table lists approximately 560,000 distinct CDR3 sequences, less than 20% of them singletons, with under 8% in the top ten. The origin of this receptor is a woman aged 25 to 39 with Graves' hyperthyroidism. Material: blood.

The chain's CDR3 is CASSPGGTGVSGQHF. For the CDR3, the DNA is TGTGCCAGCAGCCCAGGGGGGACAGGGGTCTCTGGTCAGCATTTT. The chain is built from TRBV9 and TRBJ1-5; TRBD1 matches 10 bases. Germline values: CDR1 SGDLS, CDR2 YYNGEE. V was pared by 4 bases and J by 13 bases, with 14 bases of the junction left unmatched. The CDR3 sequence is 15 residues long.